Each of the 20 T cell receptor beta chains below was sequenced from the same sample in a study of immune characteristics of hereditary and idiopathic chronic pancreatitis. Only in-frame clones appear in the TCRdb table, and some are missing; sequencing was by immunoSEQ multiplex PCR. This sample yields fewer than 10,000 clones, of which roughly 77% are seen a single time; 13% to 15% belongs to the top ten. Chronic pancreatitis tissue was collected during total pancreatectomy with islet autotransplantation. What was sequenced was pancreas tissue with idiopathic chronic pancreatitis. Source of these receptors: a human donor with chronic pancreatitis.

CDR3 sequence (DNA): TGTGCCAGCAGTGAGGTGGATCGCAAGATTTCAACCCAGTACTTC. Protein: CASSEVDRKISTQYF. The chain links TRBV2 to TRBJ2-5, with no clear D. The CDR3 is 15 amino acids. Looked up from germline, CDR1 is SNHLY and CDR2 is FYNNEI. Trimming stripped 3 bases from V and 8 bases from J, with 19 bases between.

The chain couples TRBV10-3 to TRBJ1-1, with 11 bases lining up with TRBD1. CDR3 length: 13 amino acids. The ends lost 7 bases at V and 5 bases at J; junction bases unmatched: 3. Germline CDR1 reads ENHRY; CDR2 reads SYGVKD. CDR3 nucleotide sequence: TGTGCCATCAAAGGACAGGGGGCAACTGAAGCTTTCTTT. The encoded protein is CAIKGQGATEAFF.

J is TRBJ2-7 and V is TRBV9; 7 nucleotides align to TRBD1. The CDR3 extends over 14 amino acids. The germline V gene has CDR1 SGDLS and CDR2 YYNGEE. V lost 0 bases, J lost 4 bases, and 4 bases stayed unmatched. The CDR3 DNA reads TGTGCCAGCAGCGTAGCGGGACAGTCTTACGAGCAGTACTTC. It is translated as CASSVAGQSYEQYF.

The chain recombines TRBV5-1 with TRBJ1-3; no clear D gene. The germline V gene has CDR1 SGHRS and CDR2 YFSETQ. The germline V and J ends were trimmed by 0 bases and 2 bases, with 9 bases remaining between them. The length of the CDR3 is 15 residues. The CDR3 DNA reads TGCGCCAGCAGCTTGGAGGGAAAGGCTGGAAACACCATATATTTT. Amino acids: CASSLEGKAGNTIYF.

The CDR3 DNA is TGTGCCAGCAGCTTGAGGGTTCCCACAGATACGCAGTATTTT. Residues: CASSLRVPTDTQYF. The chain uses TRBV5-5 and TRBJ2-3; D is undetermined. CDR1 and CDR2 from the germline V gene are SGHKS and YYEKEE (reference sequence). The V and J ends lost 1 base and 2 bases respectively, with 8 bases between them. CDR3 length: 14 amino acids.

The chain combines TRBV7-6 with TRBJ1-4; 11 bases fit TRBD1. CDR3 length: 16 amino acids. The junction had 5 bases not matched to a gene; V was cut back by 1 base and J by 7 bases. Germline CDR1 and CDR2: SGHVS and FNYEAQ. CDR3 nucleotides: TGTGCCAGCAGCTTAGGGACAGGGGGCTTTGGTGAAAAACTGTTTTTT. Protein sequence: CASSLGTGGFGEKLFF.

V usage is TRBV18 and J usage is TRBJ1-2, with 8 bases fitting TRBD1. With V trimmed by 2 bases and J by 0 bases, 2 bases remained unmatched. The CDR3 loop spans 15 amino acids. Germline V gene data show CDR1 as KGHSH and CDR2 as LQKENI. DNA for the CDR3: TGTGCCAGCTCACCAGGGACAGGTCCTAACTATGGCTACACCTTC. Its translation is CASSPGTGPNYGYTF.

DNA of the CDR3: TGTGCCAGCAGCTTGGAGGCGGCCAGGGGGGCCACAGATACGCAGTATTTT. It yields the protein CASSLEAARGATDTQYF. This chain joins TRBV5-6 and TRBJ2-3; possible D gene TRBD1, 7 bases. Germline V gene lookup returns CDR1 SGHDT and CDR2 YYEEEE. V lost 0 bases to trimming and J lost 2 bases, with 16 bases between them. The CDR3 totals 17 residues.

This clone showed up just a few times. The chain combines TRBV27 with TRBJ1-5; D unclear. Germline V gene sequence: CDR1 MNHEY, CDR2 SMNVEV (reference sequence). This CDR3 contains 16 residues. Trimming shortened V by 3 bases and J by 5 bases, and 17 bases separated the two germline ends. CDR3 DNA: TGTGCCAGCAGTTTGGATGAACGCTCCATACATCAGCCCCAGCATTTT. Its protein is CASSLDERSIHQPQHF.

This clone was recorded once. The V gene is TRBV10-1, the J gene TRBJ2-2; TRBD1 is a possible D gene (7 bases). The CDR3 length is 14 residues. The germline V gene has CDR1 WNHNN and CDR2 SYGVQD (reference sequence). V gave up 10 bases and J gave up 0 bases, with 12 bases separating them. CDR3 loop: CATARGANTGELFF. In DNA form, the CDR3 reads TGCGCCACGGCCAGGGGGGCGAACACCGGGGAGCTGTTTTTT.

J is TRBJ1-6 and V is TRBV3-1 (or the pseudogene TRBV3-2), with 8 bases identical to TRBD1. The V gene end was trimmed by 3 bases and the J gene end by 10 bases; junction bases not matched to a gene: 2. Germline assignment: CDR1 LGHDT and CDR2 YNNKEL (reference sequence). The CDR3 loop spans 13 amino acids. Here the CDR3 DNA reads TGTGCCAGCAGCCAGACAGGGGACTCACCCCTCCACTTT. Protein: CASSQTGDSPLHF.

The chain combines TRBV15 with TRBJ2-4; 9 bases align to TRBD1. The V and J ends lost 6 bases and 0 bases, in that order; junction bases with no gene match: 3. The CDR3 is made up of 15 amino acids. The germline V gene has CDR1 LNHNV and CDR2 YYDKDF (reference sequence). The CDR3: CATSLQGAAKNIQYF. The CDR3 bases are TGTGCCACCAGTCTACAGGGGGCAGCCAAAAACATTCAGTACTTC.

J is TRBJ2-5 and V is TRBV7-2, with 13 bases that match TRBD2. The CDR3 has 14 residues. V shed 4 bases, J shed 9 bases, and the junction held 5 bases outside the gene matches. Per the germline V gene, CDR1 is SGHTA and CDR2 is FQGNSA. The CDR3 here is CASSSRTSGGAQYF. As DNA, the CDR3 is TGTGCCAGCAGCTCTCGGACTAGCGGGGGTGCCCAGTACTTC. The full variable domain, in which reference TRBV7-2 and TRBJ2-5 provide the parts outside the CDR3, is GAGVSQSPSNKVTEKGKDVELRCDPISGHTALYWYRQSLGQGLEFLIYFQGNSAPDKSGLPSDRFSAERTGGSVSTLTIQRTQQEDSAVYLCASSSRTSGGAQYFGPGTRLLVL.

V usage is TRBV6-2 or TRBV6-3 and J usage is TRBJ2-1, with 10 bases identical to TRBD2. Germline V gene lookup returns CDR1 MNHEY and CDR2 SVGEGT. The V gene end was trimmed by 6 bases and the J gene end by 7 bases; junction bases not matched to a gene: 6. This CDR3 is built from 14 residues. CDR3 protein: CASSPAGGKNEQFF. The CDR3 nucleotides read TGTGCCAGCAGCCCAGCGGGGGGGAAAAATGAGCAGTTCTTC.

The chain links TRBV2 to TRBJ1-6; tentatively, D is TRBD1 (6 bases). Germline V gene sequence: CDR1 SNHLY, CDR2 FYNNEI. Trimming took off 11 bases at V and 4 bases at J, with 12 bases between the two ends. The CDR3 length is 13 residues. DNA for the CDR3: TGTGCCTCCAGGGGCTCTTATAATTCACCCCTCCACTTT. It is translated as CASRGSYNSPLHF.

The DNA of the CDR3 is TGTGCCAGTAGTATTGGGGGGTTGGCCGGGGAGCTGTTTTTT. Its translation: CASSIGGLAGELFF. The V gene is TRBV19, the J gene TRBJ2-2; a possible D gene is TRBD2 (6 bases). The germline V and J ends were trimmed by 3 bases and 6 bases, with 11 bases remaining between them. This CDR3 is 14 amino acids long. Germline V lookup: CDR1 LNHDA, CDR2 SQIVND (reference sequence).

The V call is TRBV6-5, the J call TRBJ2-5, with D perhaps assigned TRBD1 or TRBD2 (6 bases each). Trimming shortened V by 2 bases and J by 5 bases, and 18 bases separated the two germline ends. Germline V gives CDR1 MNHEY, CDR2 SVGAGI. There are 16 residues in the CDR3. CDR3 in amino acids: CASSYRRGTTAETQYF. The CDR3 DNA sequence: TGTGCCAGCAGTTACAGGAGGGGGACGACGGCGGAGACCCAGTACTTC.

The chain's CDR3 is CASSDGTGLAEAFF. The CDR3 coding sequence is TGTGCCAGCAGTGACGGGACAGGGTTGGCTGAAGCTTTCTTT. V gene TRBV2 combines with J gene TRBJ1-1; 9 nucleotides line up with TRBD1. The trim removed 3 bases at V and 6 bases at J, leaving 5 bases unmatched. This CDR3 region has 14 residues. Germline CDR1 is SNHLY and CDR2 is FYNNEI. Filled out from reference TRBV2 and TRBJ1-1, the complete variable domain reads EPEVTQTPSHQVTQMGQEVILRCVPISNHLYFYWYRQILGQKVEFLVSFYNNEISEKSEIFDDQFSVERPDGSNFTLKIRSTKLEDSAMYFCASSDGTGLAEAFFGQGTRLTVV.

The rearrangement links TRBV7-5 to TRBJ2-7; the table's D call TRBD1 went unverified against the DNA. TRBV7-5 is recorded as a pseudogene. This CDR3 region has 14 residues. The CDR3 protein is CVRSPRTGGYEQYF. The CDR3 coding sequence is TGTGTCAGAAGTCCTAGGACAGGGGGCTACGAGCAGTACTTC.

This clone was detected once. V and J are TRBV5-5 and TRBJ2-7, with D tentatively TRBD1 (5 bases). Germline V gene data show CDR1 as SGHKS and CDR2 as YYEKEE (reference sequence). V lost 3 bases and J 4 bases, leaving 8 bases between the germline ends. The CDR3 length is 12 residues. The CDR3 region is CASSSDSYEQYV. CDR3 nucleotides: TGTGCCAGCAGCTCCGACAGTTACGAGCAGTACGTC.